This T cell receptor beta chain was documented in a study of cytomegalovirus exposure and HLA in healthy donors. Whole-study findings and limits: Several of the most significant clusters appeared linked to common viral pathogens, based on a later analysis. TRBV6-2, TRBV6-3 and other indistinguishable V segments were excluded.

About this clone: Its antigen remains unknown.

The PCR had 60 Vbeta and 13 Jbeta primers. Profiled with immunoSEQ multiplex PCR; TCRdb holds only in-frame clones, not every one. Here the sample spans roughly 62,000 clones, 65% to 80% being singletons. The CDR3 runs to 14 residues. The germline CDR1 and CDR2 sequences are LNHDA and SQIVND (reference sequence). Trimming took 5 bases from V and 7 from J; bases not matched to a gene: 7. This chain connects TRBV19 to TRBJ1-2, with 10 bases aligning to TRBD1. The sequenced sample consisted of PBMCs. This receptor was obtained from a woman aged 25 to 39 in good health and CMV-seronegative. CDR3 in amino acids: CASSESGTGAGYTF. CDR3 sequence (DNA): TGTGCCAGTAGTGAATCGGGGACAGGGGCTGGCTACACCTTC.